The 8 T cell receptor beta chains below come from one sample, sequenced in a study of blood T cell repertoires in COVID-19. TCRdb's table, derived via immunoSEQ multiplex PCR, lists solely in-frame clones and lacks some. The table has 20,000 to 25,000 clones, roughly 88% seen once. The sequenced sample was peripheral blood. The receptor set was obtained from a human donor with active COVID-19. The donor label of this sample is uncertain.

With respect to this clone: Different DNA sequences within this sample yield the same CDR3. J is TRBJ1-2 and V is TRBV5-4; the D gene is possibly TRBD1 (6 bases). Per germline, CDR1 SGHNT and CDR2 YYREEE (reference sequence). The CDR3 loop spans 14 amino acids. Between the trimmed V and J ends, which lost 4 bases and 5 bases, there was a span of 15 bases. The DNA of the CDR3 is TGTGCCAGCAGCGGGGCAGGGGTCTGGTATGGCTACACCTTC. This sequence encodes CASSGAGVWYGYTF.

This chain links TRBV19 with TRBJ2-2; D gene uncertain. Germline CDR1 is LNHDA and CDR2 is SQIVND (reference sequence). The ends were cut back, 4 bases at V and 4 bases at J, with 10 bases in the middle. The CDR3 spans 14 residues. CDR3 nucleotide sequence: TGTGCCAGTAGTAGGGCTGGCTCCACCGGGGAGCTGTTTTTT. Translation gives CASSRAGSTGELFF.

The chain combines TRBV6-5 with TRBJ2-1; 13 bases are a match to TRBD2. CDR3 length: 15 amino acids. From germline, CDR1 is MNHEY and CDR2 SVGAGI. The V and J ends lost 4 bases and 8 bases, in that order; junction bases with no gene match: 5. The CDR3 loop is CASSWTSGRVDEQFF. CDR3 DNA: TGTGCCAGCAGTTGGACTAGCGGGAGAGTCGATGAGCAGTTCTTC.

The chain is built from TRBV28 and TRBJ2-3, with 7 bases identical to TRBD2. Unmatched junction bases numbered 11, after V lost 4 bases and J lost 4 bases. Germline values: CDR1 MDHEN, CDR2 SYDVKM. This CDR3 is 16 amino acids long. This chain's CDR3 is CASSSGWEGPADTQYF. DNA for the CDR3: TGTGCCAGCAGTTCCGGGTGGGAGGGCCCCGCAGATACGCAGTATTTT.

The rearrangement uses TRBV25-1 and TRBJ2-1; weak D call: TRBD1 (5 bases). In germline, CDR1 is MGHDK, CDR2 SYGVNS. This CDR3 comprises 14 residues. Trimming removed 6 bases from V and 5 bases from J, with 14 bases in between. DNA for the CDR3: TGTGCCAGCAGGCAGGGTATTACCAACAATGAGCAGTTCTTC. Translated, it gives CASRQGITNNEQFF. The entire variable domain, with the rest obtained from reference TRBV25-1 and TRBJ2-1, is as follows: EADIYQTPRYLVIGTGKKITLECSQTMGHDKMYWYQQDPGMELHLIHYSYGVNSTEKGDLSSESTVSRIRTEHFPLTLESARPSHTSQYLCASRQGITNNEQFFGPGTRLTVL.

V is TRBV9 and J is TRBJ2-1; D is unclear. This CDR3 region has 15 residues. Germline V gives CDR1 SGDLS, CDR2 YYNGEE. V gave up 0 bases and J gave up 9 bases, with 16 bases separating them. The CDR3 coding sequence is TGTGCCAGCAGCGTAGGGAGCCTGCCCCCAAGTGAGCAGTTCTTC. Residues: CASSVGSLPPSEQFF.

The chain joins TRBV29-1 to TRBJ2-7; 7 nucleotides match TRBD2. CDR3 length: 15 amino acids. V shed 6 bases, J shed 7 bases, and the junction held 18 bases outside the gene matches. The germline V gene has CDR1 SQVTM and CDR2 ANQGSEA. DNA for the CDR3: TGCAGCGTCACCAAATCTAGCGGTAGCCCCGGGGAGCAGTACTTC. This encodes CSVTKSSGSPGEQYF.

The chain recombines TRBV10-3 with TRBJ2-3; 14 nucleotides align to TRBD2. Germline loops: CDR1 ENHRY, CDR2 SYGVKD. The length of the CDR3 is 17 residues. Unmatched junction bases numbered 9, after V lost 5 bases and J lost 5 bases. The CDR3 DNA is TGTGCCATCAGTCCTAGTCCGGGACTAGCGGGAGAAGATACGCAGTATTTT. Protein: CAISPSPGLAGEDTQYF.